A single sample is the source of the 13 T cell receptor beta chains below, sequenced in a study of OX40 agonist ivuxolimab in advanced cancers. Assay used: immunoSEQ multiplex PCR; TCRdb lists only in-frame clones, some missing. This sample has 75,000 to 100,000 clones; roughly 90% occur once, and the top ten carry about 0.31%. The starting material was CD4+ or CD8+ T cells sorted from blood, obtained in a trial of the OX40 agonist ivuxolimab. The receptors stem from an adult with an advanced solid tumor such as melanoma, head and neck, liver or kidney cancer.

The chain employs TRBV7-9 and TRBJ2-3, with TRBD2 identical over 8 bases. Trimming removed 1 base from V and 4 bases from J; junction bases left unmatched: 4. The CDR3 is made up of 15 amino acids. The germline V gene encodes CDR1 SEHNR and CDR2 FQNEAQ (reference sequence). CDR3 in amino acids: CASSLGTGGPDTQYF. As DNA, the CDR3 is TGTGCCAGCAGCTTAGGTACGGGAGGGCCAGATACGCAGTATTTT.

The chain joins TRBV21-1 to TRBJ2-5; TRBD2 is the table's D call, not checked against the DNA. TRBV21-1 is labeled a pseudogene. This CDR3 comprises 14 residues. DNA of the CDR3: TGTGCCAGCCGCCTAGACCGATGCCAAGAGACCCAGTACTTC. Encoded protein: CASRLDRCQETQYF.

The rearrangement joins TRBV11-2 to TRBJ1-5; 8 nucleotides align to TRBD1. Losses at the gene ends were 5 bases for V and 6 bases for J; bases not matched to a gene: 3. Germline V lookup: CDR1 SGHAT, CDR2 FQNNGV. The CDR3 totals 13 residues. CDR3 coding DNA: TGTGCCAGCAGCCCGGACAGGGCTCAGCCCCAGCATTTT. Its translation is CASSPDRAQPQHF.

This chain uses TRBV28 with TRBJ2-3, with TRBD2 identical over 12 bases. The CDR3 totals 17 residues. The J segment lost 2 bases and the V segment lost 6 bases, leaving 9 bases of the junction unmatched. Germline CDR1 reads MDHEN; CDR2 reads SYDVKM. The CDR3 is CASRRRTSGTFTDTQYF. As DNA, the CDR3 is TGTGCCAGCAGAAGACGGACTAGCGGGACCTTCACAGATACGCAGTATTTT.

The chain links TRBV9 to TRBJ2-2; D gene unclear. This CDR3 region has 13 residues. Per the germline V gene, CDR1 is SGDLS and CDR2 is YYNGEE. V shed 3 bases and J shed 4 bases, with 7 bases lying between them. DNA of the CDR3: TGTGCCAGCAGCGGGTTGGTCACCGGGGAGCTGTTTTTT. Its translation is CASSGLVTGELFF.

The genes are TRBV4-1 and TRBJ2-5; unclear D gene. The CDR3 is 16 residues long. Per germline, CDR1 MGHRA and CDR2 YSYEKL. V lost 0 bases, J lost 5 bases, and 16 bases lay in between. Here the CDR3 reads CASSQDFAQLSETQYF. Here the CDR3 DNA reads TGCGCCAGCAGCCAAGATTTTGCCCAACTTAGTGAGACCCAGTACTTC.

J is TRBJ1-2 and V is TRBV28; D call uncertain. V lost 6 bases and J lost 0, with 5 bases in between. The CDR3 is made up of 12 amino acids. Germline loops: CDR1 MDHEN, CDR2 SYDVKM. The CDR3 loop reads CASRRANYGYTF. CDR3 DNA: TGTGCCAGCAGGAGAGCTAACTATGGCTACACCTTC.

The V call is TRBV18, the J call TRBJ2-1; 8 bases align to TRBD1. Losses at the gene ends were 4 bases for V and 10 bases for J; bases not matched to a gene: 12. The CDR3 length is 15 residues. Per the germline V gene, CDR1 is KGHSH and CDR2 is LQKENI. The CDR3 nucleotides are TGTGCCAGCTCACAAAAGACAGGGGCCTTGGGGGAGCAGTTCTTC. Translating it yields CASSQKTGALGEQFF.

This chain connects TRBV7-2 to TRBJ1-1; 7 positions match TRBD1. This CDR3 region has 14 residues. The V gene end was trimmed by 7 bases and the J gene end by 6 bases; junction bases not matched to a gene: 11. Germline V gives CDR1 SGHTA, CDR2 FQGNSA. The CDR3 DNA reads TGTGCCAGCACCCTAGACAGGGTTAGCGCTGAAGCTTTCTTT. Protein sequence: CASTLDRVSAEAFF.

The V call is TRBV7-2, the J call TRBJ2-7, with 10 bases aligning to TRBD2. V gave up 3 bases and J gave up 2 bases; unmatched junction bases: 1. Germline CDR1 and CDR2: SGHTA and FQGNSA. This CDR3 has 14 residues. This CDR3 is CASSFTSGTYEQYF. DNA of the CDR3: TGTGCCAGCAGCTTCACTAGCGGGACCTACGAGCAGTACTTC.

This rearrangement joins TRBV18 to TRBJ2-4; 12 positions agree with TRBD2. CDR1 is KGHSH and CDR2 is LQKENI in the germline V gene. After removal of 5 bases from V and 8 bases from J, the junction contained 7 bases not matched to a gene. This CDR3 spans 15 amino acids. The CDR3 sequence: CASSKTSGRVHIQYF. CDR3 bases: TGTGCCAGCTCAAAGACTAGCGGGAGAGTGCACATTCAGTACTTC.

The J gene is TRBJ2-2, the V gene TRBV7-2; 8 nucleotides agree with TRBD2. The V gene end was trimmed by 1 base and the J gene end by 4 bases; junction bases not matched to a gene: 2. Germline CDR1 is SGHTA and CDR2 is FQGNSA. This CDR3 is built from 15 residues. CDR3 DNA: TGTGCCAGCAGCTTAGTTAGCGGGACCACCGGGGAGCTGTTTTTT. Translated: CASSLVSGTTGELFF. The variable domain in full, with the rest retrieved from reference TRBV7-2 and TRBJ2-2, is GAGVSQSPSNKVTEKGKDVELRCDPISGHTALYWYRQSLGQGLEFLIYFQGNSAPDKSGLPSDRFSAERTGGSVSTLTIQRTQQEDSAVYLCASSLVSGTTGELFFGEGSRLTVL.

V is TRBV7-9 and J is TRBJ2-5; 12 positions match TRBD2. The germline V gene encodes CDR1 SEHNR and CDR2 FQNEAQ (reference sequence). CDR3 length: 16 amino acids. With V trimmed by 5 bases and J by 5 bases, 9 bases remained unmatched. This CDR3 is CASSLTSGRFRETQYF. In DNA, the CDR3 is TGTGCCAGCAGCCTAACTAGCGGGAGGTTTCGTGAGACCCAGTACTTC.